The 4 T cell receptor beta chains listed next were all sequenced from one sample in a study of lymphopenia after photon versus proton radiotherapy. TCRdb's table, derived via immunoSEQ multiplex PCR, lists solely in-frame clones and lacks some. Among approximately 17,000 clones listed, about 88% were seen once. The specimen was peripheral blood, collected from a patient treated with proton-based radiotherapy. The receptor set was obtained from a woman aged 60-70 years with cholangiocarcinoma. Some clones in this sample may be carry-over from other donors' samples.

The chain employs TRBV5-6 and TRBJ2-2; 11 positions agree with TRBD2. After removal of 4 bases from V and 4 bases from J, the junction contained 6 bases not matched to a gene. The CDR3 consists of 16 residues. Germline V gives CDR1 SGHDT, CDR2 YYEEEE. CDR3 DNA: TGTGCCAGCAGCCGGTTAGCGGGAGGGCCCACCGGGGAGCTGTTTTTT. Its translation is CASSRLAGGPTGELFF. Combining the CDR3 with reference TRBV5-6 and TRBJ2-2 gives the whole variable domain DAGVTQSPTHLIKTRGQQVTLRCSPKSGHDTVSWYQQALGQGPQFIFQYYEEEERQRGNFPDRFSGHQFPNYSSELNVNALLLGDSALYLCASSRLAGGPTGELFFGEGSRLTVL.

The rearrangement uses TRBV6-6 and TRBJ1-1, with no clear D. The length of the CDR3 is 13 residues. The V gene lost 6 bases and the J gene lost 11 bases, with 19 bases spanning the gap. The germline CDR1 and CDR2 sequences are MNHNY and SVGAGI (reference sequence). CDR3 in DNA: TGTGCCAGCAGCTCGCTGGGAGGTTTCAGGGCTTTCTTT. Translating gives CASSSLGGFRAFF.

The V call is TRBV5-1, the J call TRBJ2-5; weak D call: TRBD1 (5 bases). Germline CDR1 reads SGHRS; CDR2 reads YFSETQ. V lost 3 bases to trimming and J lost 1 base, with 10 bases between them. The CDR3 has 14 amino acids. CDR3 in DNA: TGCGCCAGCAGCTCCGACAGATTCCAAGAGACCCAGTACTTC. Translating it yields CASSSDRFQETQYF.

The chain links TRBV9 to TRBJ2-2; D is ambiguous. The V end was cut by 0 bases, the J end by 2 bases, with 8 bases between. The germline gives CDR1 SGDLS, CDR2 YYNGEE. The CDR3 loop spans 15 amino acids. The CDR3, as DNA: TGTGCCAGCAGCGTAGGAGTATATAACACCGGGGAGCTGTTTTTT. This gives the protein CASSVGVYNTGELFF.